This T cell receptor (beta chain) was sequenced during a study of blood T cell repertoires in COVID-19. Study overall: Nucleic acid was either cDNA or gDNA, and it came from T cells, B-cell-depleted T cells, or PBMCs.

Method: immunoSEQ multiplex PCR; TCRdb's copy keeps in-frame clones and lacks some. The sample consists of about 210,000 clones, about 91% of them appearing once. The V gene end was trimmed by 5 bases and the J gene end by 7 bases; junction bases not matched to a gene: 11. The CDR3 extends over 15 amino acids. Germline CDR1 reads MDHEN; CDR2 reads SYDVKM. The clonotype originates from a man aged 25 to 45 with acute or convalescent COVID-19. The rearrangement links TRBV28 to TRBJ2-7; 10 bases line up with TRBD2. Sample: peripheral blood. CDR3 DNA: TGTGCCAGCAGTCTCAGCTCTAGCGGGGGCGGTGAGCAGTACTTC. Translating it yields CASSLSSSGGGEQYF.